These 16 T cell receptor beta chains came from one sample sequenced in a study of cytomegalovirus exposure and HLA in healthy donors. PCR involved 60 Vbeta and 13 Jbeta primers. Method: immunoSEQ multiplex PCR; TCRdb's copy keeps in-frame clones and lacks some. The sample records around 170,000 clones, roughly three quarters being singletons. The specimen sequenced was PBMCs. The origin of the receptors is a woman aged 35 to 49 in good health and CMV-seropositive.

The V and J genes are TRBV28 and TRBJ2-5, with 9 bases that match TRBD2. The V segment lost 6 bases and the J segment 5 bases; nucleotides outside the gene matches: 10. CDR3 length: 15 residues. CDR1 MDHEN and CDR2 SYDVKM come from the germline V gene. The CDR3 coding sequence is TGTGCCAGCAGACCAGCGGGGGGTAGTTCTGAGACCCAGTACTTC. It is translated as CASRPAGGSSETQYF.

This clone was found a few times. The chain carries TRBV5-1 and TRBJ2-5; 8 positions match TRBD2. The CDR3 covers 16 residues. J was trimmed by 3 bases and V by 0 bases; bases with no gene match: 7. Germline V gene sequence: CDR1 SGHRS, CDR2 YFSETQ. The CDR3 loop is CASSLAAAGGKETQYF. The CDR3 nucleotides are TGCGCCAGCAGCTTGGCTGCGGCGGGGGGAAAAGAGACCCAGTACTTC.

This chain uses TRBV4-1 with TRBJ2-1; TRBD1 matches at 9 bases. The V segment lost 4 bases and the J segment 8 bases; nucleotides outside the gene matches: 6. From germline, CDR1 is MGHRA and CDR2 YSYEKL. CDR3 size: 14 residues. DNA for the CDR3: TGCGCCAGCAGCCCGGGACAGGGAGTGGATGAGCAGTTCTTC. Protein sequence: CASSPGQGVDEQFF.

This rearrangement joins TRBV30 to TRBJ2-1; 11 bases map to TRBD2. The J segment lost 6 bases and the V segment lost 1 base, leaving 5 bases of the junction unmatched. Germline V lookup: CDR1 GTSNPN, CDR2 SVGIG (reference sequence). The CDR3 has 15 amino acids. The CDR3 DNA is TGTGCCTGGAGTGAGGTAGCGGGGGGGCTCAATGAGCAGTTCTTC. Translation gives CAWSEVAGGLNEQFF.

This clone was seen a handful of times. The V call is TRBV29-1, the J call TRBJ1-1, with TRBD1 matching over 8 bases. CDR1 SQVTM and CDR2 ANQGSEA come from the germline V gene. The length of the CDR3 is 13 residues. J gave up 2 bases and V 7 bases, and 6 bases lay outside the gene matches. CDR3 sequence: CSGATGGNTEAFF. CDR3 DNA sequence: TGCAGCGGGGCCACAGGGGGTAACACTGAAGCTTTCTTT.

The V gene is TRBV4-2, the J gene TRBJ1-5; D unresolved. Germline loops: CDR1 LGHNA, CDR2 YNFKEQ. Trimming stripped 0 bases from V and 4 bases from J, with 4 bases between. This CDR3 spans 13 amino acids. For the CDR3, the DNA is TGTGCCAGCAGCCAAGATTTAAATCAGCCCCAGCATTTT. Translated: CASSQDLNQPQHF.

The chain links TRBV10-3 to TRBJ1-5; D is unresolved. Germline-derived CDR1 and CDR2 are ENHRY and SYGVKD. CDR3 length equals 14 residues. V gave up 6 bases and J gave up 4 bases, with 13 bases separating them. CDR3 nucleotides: TGTGCCATCAGCACAGAGAGGGAGAATCAGCCCCAGCATTTT. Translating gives CAISTERENQPQHF.

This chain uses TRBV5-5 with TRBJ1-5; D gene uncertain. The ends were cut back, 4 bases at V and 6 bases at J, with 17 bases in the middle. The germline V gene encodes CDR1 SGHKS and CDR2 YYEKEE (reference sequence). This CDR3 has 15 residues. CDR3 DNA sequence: TGTGCCAGCAGCGGGAACGGGATGGGAGGTCAGCCCCAGCATTTT. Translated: CASSGNGMGGQPQHF. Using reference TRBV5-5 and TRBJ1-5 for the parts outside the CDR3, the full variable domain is DAGVTQSPTHLIKTRGQQVTLRCSPISGHKSVSWYQQVLGQGPQFIFQYYEKEERGRGNFPDRFSARQFPNYSSELNVNALLLGDSALYLCASSGNGMGGQPQHFGDGTRLSIL.

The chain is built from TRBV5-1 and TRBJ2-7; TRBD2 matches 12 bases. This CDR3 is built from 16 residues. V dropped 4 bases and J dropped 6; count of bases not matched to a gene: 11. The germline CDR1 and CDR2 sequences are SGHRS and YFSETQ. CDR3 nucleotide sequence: TGCGCCAGCAGCCGACTAGCGGGGGAGCGCGGGGGCGAGCAGTACTTC. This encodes CASSRLAGERGGEQYF.

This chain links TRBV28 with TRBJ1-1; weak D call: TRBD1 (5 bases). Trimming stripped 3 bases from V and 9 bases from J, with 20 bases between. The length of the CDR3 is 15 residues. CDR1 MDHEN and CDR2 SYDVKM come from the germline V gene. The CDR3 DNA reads TGTGCCAGCAGTTTGGGGGGTGGACTTACTAATAAAGCTTTCTTT. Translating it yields CASSLGGGLTNKAFF.

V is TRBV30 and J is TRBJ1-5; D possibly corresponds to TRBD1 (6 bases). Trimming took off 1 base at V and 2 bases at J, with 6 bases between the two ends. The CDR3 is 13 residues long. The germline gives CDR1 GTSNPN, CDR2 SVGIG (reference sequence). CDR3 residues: CAWSGQGNQPQHF. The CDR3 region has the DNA TGTGCCTGGAGTGGACAGGGCAATCAGCCCCAGCATTTT.

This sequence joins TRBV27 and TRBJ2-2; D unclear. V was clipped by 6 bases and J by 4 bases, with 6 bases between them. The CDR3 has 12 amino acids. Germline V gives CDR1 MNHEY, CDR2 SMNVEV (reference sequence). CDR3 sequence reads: CASSLATGELFF. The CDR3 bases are TGTGCCAGCAGCCTGGCCACCGGGGAGCTGTTTTTT.

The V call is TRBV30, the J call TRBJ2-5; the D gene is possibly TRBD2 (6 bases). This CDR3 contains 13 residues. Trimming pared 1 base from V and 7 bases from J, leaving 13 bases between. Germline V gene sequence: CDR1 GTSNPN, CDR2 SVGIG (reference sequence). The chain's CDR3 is CAWSGRGGGTQYF. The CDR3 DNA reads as TGTGCCTGGAGTGGGCGGGGCGGCGGGACCCAGTACTTC.

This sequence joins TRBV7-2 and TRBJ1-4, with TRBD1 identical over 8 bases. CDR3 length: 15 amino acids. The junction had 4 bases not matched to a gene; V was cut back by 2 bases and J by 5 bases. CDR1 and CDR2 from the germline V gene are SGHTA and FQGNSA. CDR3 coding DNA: TGTGCCAGCAGCTTAACAGGGGGAGAAAATGAAAAACTGTTTTTT. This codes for CASSLTGGENEKLFF.

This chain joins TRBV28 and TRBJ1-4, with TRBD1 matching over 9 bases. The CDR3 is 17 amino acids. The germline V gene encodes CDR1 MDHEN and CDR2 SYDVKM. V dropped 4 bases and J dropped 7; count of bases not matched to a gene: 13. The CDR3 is CASSSPLTGGVSEKLFF. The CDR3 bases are TGTGCCAGCAGTTCACCCCTCACAGGGGGCGTATCTGAAAAACTGTTTTTT.

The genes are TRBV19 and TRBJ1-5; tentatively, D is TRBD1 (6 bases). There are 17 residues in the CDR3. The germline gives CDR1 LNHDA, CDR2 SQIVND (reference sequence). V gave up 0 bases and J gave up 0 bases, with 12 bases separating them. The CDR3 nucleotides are TGTGCCAGTAGTATAGACAGGGGCGGCTATAGCAATCAGCCCCAGCATTTT. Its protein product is CASSIDRGGYSNQPQHF.